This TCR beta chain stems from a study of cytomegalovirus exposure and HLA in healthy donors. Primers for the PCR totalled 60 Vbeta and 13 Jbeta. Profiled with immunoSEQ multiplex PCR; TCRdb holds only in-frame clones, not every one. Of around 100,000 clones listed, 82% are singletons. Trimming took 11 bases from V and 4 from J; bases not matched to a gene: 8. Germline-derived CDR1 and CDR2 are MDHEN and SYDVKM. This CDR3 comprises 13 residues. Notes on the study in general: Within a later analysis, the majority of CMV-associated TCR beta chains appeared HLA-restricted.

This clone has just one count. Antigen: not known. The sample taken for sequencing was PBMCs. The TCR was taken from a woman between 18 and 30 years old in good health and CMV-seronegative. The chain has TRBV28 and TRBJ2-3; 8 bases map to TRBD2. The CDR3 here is CAAGGGPADTQYF. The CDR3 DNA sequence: TGTGCCGCGGGGGGAGGGCCGGCAGATACGCAGTATTTT. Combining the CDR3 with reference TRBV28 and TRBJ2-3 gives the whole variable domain DVKVTQSSRYLVKRTGEKVFLECVQDMDHENMFWYRQDPGLGLRLIYFSYDVKMKEKGDIPEGYSVSREKKERFSLILESASTNQTSMYLCAAGGGPADTQYFGPGTRLTVL.